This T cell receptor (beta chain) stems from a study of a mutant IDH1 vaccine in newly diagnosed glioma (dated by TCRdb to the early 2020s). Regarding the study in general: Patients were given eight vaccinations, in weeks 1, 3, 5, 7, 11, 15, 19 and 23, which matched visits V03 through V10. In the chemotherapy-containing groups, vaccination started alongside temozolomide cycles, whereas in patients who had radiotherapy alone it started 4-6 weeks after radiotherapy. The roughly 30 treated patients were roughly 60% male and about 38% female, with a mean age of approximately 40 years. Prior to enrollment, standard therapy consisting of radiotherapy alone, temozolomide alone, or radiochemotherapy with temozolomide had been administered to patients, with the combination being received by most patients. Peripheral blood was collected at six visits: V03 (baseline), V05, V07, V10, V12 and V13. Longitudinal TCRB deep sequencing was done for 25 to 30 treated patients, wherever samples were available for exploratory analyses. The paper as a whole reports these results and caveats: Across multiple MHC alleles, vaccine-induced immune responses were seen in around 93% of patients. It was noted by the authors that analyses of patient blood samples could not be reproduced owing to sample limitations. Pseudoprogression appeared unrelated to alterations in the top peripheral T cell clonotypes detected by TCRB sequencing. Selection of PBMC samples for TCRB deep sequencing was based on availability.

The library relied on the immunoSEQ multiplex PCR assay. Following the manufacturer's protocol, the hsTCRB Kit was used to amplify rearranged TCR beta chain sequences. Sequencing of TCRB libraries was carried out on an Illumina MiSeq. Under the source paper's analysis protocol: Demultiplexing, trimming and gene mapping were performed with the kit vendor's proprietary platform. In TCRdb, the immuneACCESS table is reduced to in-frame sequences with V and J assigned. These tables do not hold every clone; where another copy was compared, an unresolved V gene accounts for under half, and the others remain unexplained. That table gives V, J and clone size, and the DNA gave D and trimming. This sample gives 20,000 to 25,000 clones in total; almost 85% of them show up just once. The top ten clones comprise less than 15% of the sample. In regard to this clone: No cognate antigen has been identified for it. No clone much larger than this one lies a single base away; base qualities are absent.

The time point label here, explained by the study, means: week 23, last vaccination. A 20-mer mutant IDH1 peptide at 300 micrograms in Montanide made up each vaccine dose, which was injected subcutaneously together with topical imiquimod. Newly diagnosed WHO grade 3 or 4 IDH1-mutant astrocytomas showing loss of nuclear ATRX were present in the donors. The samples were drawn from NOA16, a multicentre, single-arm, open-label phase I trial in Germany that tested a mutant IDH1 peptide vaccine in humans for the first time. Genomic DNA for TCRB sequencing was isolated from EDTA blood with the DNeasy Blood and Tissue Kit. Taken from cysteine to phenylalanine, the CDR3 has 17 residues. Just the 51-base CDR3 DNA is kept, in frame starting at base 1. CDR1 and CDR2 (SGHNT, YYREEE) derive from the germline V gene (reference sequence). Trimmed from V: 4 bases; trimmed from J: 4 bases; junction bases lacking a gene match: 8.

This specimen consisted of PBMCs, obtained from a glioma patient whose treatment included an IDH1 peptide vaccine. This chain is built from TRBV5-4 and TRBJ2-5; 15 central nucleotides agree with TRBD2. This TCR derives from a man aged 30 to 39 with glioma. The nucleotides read TGTGCCAGCAGCCCTACACCGGGACTAGCGGGAGGAGAGACCCAGTACTTC. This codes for CASSPTPGLAGGETQYF.